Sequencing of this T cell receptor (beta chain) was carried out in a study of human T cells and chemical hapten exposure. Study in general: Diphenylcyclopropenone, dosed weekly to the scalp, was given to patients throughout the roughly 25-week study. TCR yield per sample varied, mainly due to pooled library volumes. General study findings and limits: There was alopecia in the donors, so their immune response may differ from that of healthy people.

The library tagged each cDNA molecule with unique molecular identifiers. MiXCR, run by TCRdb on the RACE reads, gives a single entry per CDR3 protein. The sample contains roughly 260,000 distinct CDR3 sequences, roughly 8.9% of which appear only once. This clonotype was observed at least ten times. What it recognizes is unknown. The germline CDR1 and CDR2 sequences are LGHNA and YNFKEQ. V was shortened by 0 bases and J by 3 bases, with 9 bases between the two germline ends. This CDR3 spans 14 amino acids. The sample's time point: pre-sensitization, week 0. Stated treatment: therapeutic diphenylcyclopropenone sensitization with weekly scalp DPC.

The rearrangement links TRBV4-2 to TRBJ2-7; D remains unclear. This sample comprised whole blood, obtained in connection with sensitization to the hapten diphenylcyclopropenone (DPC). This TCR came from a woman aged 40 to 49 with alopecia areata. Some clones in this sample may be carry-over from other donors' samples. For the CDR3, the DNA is TGTGCCAGCAGCCAAGAAGGGCGGAACTACGAGCAGTACTTC. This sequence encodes CASSQEGRNYEQYF.